This T cell receptor beta chain originates from a study of tumor-infiltrating lymphocytes in primary liver carcinoma. Study at large: Staged T1-T3 N0M0, the tumors had sizes that ranged from about 4 to 10 cm across.

Making TCR beta cDNA involved 400 to 600 ng total RNA and a constant-region primer. Library construction for TCR beta comprised three nested multiplex PCR rounds performed with slightly modified ARM-PCR. MiXCR, run by TCRdb on the multiplex PCR reads, gives a single entry per CDR3 protein. The sample carries 90,000 to 150,000 distinct CDR3 sequences, less than 75% recorded once. With regard to this clonotype: Antigen: not known.

For each extraction, RNA and DNA were obtained together from approximately 20-30 mg of unsorted bulk tissue. Resection treated the patients' primary liver carcinoma. Whole-study results and caveats: Tumor region pairs outstripped tumor-adjacent and tumor-blood pairs in overlap. Tumors and blood were compared for top-250-clone fraction, and tumors had the significantly higher value (p = 0.039).

This TCR came from a woman between 55 and 75 years old with primary liver carcinoma and hepatitis B virus infection. Sequenced: tumor-adjacent normal liver tissue.

CDR3 in DNA: TGTGCCAGGAGCGGTGGAGGAAACACTGAAGCTTTCTTT. Translated, it gives CARSGGGNTEAFF. V is TRBV2 and J is TRBJ1-1; D unresolved. There are 13 residues in the CDR3. Looked up from germline, CDR1 is SNHLY and CDR2 is FYNNEI. The V end lost 9 bases, the J end lost 2 bases, and 13 bases lay between the germline ends.